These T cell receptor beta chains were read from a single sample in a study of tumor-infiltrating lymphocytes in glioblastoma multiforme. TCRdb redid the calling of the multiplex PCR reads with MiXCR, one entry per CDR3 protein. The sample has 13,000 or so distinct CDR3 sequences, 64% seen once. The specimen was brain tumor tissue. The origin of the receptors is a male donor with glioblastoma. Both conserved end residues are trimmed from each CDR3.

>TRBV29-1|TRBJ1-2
SVEDPAGGYT
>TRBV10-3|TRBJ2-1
AIRGPGDPSYNEQF
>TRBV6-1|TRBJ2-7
VSSEPADPDSYKQY
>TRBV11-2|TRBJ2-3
ASSLAARSTDTQY
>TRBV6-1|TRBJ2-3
TSSEVRRGTDTQY
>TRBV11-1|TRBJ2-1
ASSLVGEEQF
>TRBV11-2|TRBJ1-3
ASSFLRQGNTIY
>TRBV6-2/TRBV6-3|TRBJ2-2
ASNAVGTNTGELF
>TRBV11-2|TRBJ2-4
ASSPTGTKNIQY
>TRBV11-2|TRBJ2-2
ASSLDFYTGELF
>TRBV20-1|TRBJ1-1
SASRTSNTEAF
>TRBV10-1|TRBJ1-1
AGTLDGNTEAF
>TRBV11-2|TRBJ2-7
ASSLVLDSKQY
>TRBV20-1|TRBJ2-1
SATDLEAGVYEQF
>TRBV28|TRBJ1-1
ASSLSPLGQGVAEAF
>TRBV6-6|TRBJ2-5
ASRPPGTGQETQY
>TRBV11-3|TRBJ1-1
ASSLVGIWNTEAF
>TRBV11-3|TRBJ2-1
ASSLRSGDHEQF
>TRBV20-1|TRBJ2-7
SAREWGSPYEQY
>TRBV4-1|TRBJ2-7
VSSTHSESSYVQY